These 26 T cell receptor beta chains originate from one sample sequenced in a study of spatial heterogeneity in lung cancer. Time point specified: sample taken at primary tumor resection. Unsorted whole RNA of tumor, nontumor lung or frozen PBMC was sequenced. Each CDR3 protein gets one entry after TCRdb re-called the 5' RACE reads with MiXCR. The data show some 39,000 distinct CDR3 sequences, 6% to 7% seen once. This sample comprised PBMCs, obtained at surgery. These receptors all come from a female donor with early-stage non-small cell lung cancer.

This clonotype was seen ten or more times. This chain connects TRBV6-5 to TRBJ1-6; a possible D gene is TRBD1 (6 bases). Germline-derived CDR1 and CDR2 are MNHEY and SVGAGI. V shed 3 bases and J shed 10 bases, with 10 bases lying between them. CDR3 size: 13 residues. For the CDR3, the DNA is TGTGCCAGCAGTTATACAGGGAAATCACCCCTCCACTTT. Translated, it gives CASSYTGKSPLHF.

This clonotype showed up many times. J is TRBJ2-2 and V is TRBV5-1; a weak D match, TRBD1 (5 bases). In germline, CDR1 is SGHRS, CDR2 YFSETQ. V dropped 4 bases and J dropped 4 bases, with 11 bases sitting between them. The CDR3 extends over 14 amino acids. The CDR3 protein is CASSPRQTTGELFF. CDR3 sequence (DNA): TGCGCCAGCAGCCCCCGACAGACCACCGGGGAGCTGTTTTTT.

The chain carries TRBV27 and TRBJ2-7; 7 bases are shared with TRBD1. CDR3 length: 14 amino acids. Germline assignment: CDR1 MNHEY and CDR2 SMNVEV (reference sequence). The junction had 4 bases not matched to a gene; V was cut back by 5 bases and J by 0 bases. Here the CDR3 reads CASSGTVLSYEQYF. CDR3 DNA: TGTGCCAGCAGTGGGACAGTCCTCTCCTACGAGCAGTACTTC.

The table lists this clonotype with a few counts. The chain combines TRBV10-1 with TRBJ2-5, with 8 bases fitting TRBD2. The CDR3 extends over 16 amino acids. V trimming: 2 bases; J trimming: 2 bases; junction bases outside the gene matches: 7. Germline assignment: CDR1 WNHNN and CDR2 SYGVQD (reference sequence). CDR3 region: CASSEGPGTSQETQYF. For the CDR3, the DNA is TGCGCCAGCAGTGAGGGGCCCGGGACTAGTCAAGAGACCCAGTACTTC.

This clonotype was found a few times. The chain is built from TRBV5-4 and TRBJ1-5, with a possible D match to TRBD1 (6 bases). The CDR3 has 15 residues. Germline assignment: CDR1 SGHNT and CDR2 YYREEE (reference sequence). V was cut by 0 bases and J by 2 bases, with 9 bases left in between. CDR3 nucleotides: TGTGCCAGCAGCTTGGGCTCAGGGGGCAATCAGCCCCAGCATTTT. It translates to CASSLGSGGNQPQHF.

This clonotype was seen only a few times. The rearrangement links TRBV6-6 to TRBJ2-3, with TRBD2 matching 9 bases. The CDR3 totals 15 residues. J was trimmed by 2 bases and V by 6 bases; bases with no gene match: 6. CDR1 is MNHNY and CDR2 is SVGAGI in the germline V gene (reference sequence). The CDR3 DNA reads TGTGCCAGCAGGCCACTAGCGGGCCCCACAGATACGCAGTATTTT. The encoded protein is CASRPLAGPTDTQYF.

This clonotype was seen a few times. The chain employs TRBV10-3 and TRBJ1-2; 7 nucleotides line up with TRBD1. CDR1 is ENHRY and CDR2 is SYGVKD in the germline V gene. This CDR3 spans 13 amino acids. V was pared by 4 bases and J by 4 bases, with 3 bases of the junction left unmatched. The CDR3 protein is CAISGGTAYGYTF. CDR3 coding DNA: TGTGCCATCAGTGGAGGGACAGCCTATGGCTACACCTTC.

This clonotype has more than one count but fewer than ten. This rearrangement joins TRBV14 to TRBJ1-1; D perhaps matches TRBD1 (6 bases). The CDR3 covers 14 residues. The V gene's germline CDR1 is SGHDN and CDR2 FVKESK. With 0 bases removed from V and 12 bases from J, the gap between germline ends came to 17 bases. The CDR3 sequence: CASSQEVSGGQTFF. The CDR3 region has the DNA TGTGCCAGCAGCCAAGAAGTCTCCGGGGGGCAAACTTTCTTT.

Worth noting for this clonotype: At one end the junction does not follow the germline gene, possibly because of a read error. For the CDR3, the DNA is TGTGCCAGCAGCTCATCGAAGGTCCAAGTCAAGCACTTC. The encoded protein is CASSSSKVQVKHF. This rearrangement joins TRBV7-8 to TRBJ2-4; D remains unclear. Looked up from germline, CDR1 is SGHVS and CDR2 is FQNEAQ. The CDR3 is 13 amino acids.

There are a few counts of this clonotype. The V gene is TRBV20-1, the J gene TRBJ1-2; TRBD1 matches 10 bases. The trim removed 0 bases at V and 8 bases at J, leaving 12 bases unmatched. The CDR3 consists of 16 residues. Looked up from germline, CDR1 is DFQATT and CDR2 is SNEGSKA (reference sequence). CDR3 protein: CSARDSPGQGVKGYTF. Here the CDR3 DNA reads TGCAGTGCTAGAGATAGCCCCGGACAGGGGGTTAAGGGCTACACCTTC.

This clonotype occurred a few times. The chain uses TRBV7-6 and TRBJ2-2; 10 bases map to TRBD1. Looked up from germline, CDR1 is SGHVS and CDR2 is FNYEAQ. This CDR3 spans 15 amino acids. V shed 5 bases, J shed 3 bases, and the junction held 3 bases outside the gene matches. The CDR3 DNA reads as TGTGCCAGCAGCATTGGACAGGGGGACACCGGGGAGCTGTTTTTT. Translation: CASSIGQGDTGELFF.

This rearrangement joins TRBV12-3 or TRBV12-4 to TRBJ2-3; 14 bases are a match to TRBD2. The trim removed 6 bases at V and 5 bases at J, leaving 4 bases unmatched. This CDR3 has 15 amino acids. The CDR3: CASRSGTSGGDTQYF. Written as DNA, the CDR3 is TGTGCCAGCAGATCCGGGACTAGCGGGGGAGATACGCAGTATTTT.

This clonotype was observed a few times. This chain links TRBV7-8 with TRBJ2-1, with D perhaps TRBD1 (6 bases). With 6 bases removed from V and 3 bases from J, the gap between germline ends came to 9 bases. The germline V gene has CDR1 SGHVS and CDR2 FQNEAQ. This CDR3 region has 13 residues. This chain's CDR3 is CASSRQVYNEQFF. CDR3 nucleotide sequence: TGTGCCAGCAGTCGACAGGTCTACAATGAGCAGTTCTTC.

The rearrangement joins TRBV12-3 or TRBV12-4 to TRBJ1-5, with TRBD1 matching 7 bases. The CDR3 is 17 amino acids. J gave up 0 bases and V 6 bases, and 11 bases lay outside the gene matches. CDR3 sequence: CASSLLGQRYSNQPQHF. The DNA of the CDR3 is TGTGCCAGCAGCCTACTGGGACAGAGATATAGCAATCAGCCCCAGCATTTT.

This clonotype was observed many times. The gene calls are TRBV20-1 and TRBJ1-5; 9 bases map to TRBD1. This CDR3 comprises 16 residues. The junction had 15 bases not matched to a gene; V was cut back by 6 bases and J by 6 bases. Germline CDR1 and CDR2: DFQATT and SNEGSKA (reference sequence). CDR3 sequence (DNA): TGCAGTGCATCCGGGACAGGGAGTGGGTTAGGTCAGCCCCAGCATTTT. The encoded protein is CSASGTGSGLGQPQHF.

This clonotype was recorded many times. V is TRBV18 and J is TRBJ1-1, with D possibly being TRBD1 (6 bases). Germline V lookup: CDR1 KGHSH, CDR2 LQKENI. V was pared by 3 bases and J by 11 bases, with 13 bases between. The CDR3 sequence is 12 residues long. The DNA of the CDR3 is TGTGCCAGCTCACCGGGGGCCGGACGGGCTTTCTTT. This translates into CASSPGAGRAFF.

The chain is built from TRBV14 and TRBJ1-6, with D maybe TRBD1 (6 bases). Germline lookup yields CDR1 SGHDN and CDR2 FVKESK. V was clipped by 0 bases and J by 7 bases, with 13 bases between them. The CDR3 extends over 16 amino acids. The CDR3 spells CASSQETGFLNSPLHF. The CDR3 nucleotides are TGTGCCAGCAGCCAAGAGACAGGATTTTTGAATTCACCCCTCCACTTT.

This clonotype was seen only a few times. The CDR3 is CASSQNPGQGTRSLLGYTF. The CDR3 DNA follows: TGTGCCAGCAGCCAAAACCCGGGACAGGGAACGCGGAGCCTACTAGGCTACACCTTC. The V gene is TRBV3-1, the J gene TRBJ1-2; 9 bases match TRBD1. Losses at the gene ends were 2 bases for V and 8 bases for J; bases not matched to a gene: 21. CDR3 length equals 19 residues. The V gene's germline CDR1 is LGHDT and CDR2 YNNKEL (reference sequence).

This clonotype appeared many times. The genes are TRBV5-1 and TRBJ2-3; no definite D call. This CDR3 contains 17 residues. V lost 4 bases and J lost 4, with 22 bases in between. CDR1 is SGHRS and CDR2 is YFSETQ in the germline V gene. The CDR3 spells CASSPTLARVGADTQYF. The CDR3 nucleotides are TGCGCCAGCAGCCCGACCCTTGCTAGGGTTGGTGCAGATACGCAGTATTTT.

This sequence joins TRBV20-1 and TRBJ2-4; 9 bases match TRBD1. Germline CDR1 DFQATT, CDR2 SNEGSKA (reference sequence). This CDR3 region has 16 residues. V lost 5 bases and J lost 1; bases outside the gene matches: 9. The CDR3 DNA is TGCAGTGCTTACGATTACAGGGGGCTTGCCAAAAACATTCAGTACTTC. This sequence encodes CSAYDYRGLAKNIQYF.

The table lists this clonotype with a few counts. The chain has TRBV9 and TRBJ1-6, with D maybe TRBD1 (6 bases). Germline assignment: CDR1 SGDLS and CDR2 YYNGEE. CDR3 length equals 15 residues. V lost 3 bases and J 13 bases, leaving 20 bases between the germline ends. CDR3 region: CASSAGGRDRIPLHF. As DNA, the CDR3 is TGTGCCAGCAGCGCTGGGGGGCGGGACCGCATCCCCCTCCACTTT.

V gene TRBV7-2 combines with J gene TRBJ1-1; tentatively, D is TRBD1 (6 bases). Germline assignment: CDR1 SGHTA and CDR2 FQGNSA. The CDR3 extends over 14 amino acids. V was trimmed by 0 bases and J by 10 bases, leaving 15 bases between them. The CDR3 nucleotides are TGTGCCAGCAGCTTAGCGCGTGGGGGCGCGGTAGCTTTCTTT. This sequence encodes CASSLARGGAVAFF.

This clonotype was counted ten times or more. CDR3 nucleotide sequence: TGCGCCAGCAGCTACAGGGGATCGAACACTGAAGCTTTCTTT. Its translation is CASSYRGSNTEAFF. V usage is TRBV5-1 and J usage is TRBJ1-1; 7 bases align to TRBD1. J was trimmed by 1 base and V by 3 bases; bases with no gene match: 3. The germline V gene has CDR1 SGHRS and CDR2 YFSETQ. CDR3 length: 14 residues.

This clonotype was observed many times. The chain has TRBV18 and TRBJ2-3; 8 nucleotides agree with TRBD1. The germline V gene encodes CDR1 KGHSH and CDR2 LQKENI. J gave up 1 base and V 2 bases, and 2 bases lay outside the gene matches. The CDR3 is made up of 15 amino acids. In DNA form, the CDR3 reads TGTGCCAGCTCACCAGCGGGACAGGGCACAGATACGCAGTATTTT. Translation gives CASSPAGQGTDTQYF.

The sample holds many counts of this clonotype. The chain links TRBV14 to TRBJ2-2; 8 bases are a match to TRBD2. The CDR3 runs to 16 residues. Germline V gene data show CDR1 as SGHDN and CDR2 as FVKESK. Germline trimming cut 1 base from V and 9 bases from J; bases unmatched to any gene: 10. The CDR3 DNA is TGTGCCAGCAGCCAAGTCCGGGGACTAGGAACCTGGGAGCTGTTTTTT. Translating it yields CASSQVRGLGTWELFF.

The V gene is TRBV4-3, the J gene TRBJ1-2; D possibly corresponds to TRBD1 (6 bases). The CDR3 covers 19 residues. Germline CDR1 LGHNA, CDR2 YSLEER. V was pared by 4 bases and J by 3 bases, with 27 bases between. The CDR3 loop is CASSPNEQGWPFFDYGYTF. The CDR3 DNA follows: TGCGCCAGCAGCCCTAACGAGCAGGGGTGGCCCTTTTTTGACTATGGCTACACCTTC.